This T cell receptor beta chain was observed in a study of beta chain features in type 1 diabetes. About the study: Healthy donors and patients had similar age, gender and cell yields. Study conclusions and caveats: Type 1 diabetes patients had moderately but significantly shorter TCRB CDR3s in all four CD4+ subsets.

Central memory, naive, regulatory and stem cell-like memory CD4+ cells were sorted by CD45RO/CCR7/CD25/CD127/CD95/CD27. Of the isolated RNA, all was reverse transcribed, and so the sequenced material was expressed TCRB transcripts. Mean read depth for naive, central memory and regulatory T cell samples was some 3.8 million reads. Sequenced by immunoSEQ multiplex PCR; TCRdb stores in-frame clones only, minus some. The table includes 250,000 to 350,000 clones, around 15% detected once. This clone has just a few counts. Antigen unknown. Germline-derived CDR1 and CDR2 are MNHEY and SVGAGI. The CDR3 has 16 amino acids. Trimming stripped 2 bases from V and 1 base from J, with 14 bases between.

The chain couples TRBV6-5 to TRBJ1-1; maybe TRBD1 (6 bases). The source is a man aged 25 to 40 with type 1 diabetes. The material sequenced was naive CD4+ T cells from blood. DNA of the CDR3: TGTGCCAGCAGTTACGGGCGTAAACAGGGGAACACTGAAGCTTTCTTT. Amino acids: CASSYGRKQGNTEAFF.